The present T cell receptor beta chain was sequenced within a study of blood T cell repertoires in COVID-19. At the level of the study: The United States, Italy and Spain were the sources of the acute and convalescent COVID-19 samples. Sources were T cells, B-cell-depleted T cells, or PBMCs; the material itself was cDNA or gDNA.

The CDR3 contains 14 residues. The germline CDR1 and CDR2 sequences are SNHLY and FYNNEI. Trimming stripped 6 bases from V and 1 base from J, with 12 bases between. This clone appeared many times. TCRdb's table, derived via immunoSEQ multiplex PCR, lists solely in-frame clones and lacks some. The top ten clones hold about 9% of a sample with roughly 180,000 clones, about 75% of them seen once. The gene calls are TRBV2 and TRBJ1-1; maybe TRBD1 (5 bases). Sequenced material: peripheral blood. The clonotype comes from a woman between 45 and 60 years old with active or convalescent COVID-19. The CDR3 sequence: CASRAGPSNTEAFF. CDR3 nucleotide sequence: TGTGCCAGCAGAGCGGGACCGTCGAACACTGAAGCTTTCTTT.